The clone carrying this T cell receptor (beta chain) has a count of ten or more. The V end was cut by 7 bases, the J end by 2 bases, with 14 bases between. The CDR3 runs 13 residues. Germline V CDR1 and CDR2: SQVTM, ANQGSEA. The data were obtained in a study of T cells in Graves' hyperthyroidism and ophthalmopathy. The TCR beta CDR3 regions underwent amplification using RNA transcripts as the source. The HTBI primer set drove a first-round RT-PCR of the TCR CDR3. TCRdb redid the calling of the multiplex PCR reads with MiXCR, one entry per CDR3 protein. The sample lists some 800,000 distinct CDR3 sequences, about 38% occurring once.

V usage is TRBV29-1 and J usage is TRBJ1-1; no reliable D call. The sequenced material came from blood. This receptor was identified in a man between 18 and 35 years old with Graves' hyperthyroidism. This CDR3 is CSAEDELNTEAFF. The CDR3 coding sequence is TGCAGCGCCGAGGACGAATTAAACACTGAAGCTTTCTTT.